This entry lists 16 T cell receptor beta chains sequenced from one sample in a study of blood T cell repertoires in COVID-19. Libraries were prepared by immunoSEQ multiplex PCR; TCRdb keeps only in-frame clonotypes and omits some of them. The sample holds 85,000 to 120,000 clones, 71% seen once. Specimen: peripheral blood. These receptor sequences come from a human donor with acute or convalescent COVID-19. The donor label of this sample is uncertain.

V gene TRBV30 combines with J gene TRBJ1-6; TRBD1 aligns across 8 bases. Losses at the gene ends were 3 bases for V and 7 bases for J; bases not matched to a gene: 8. The CDR3 length is 15 residues. Germline CDR1 and CDR2: GTSNPN and SVGIG (reference sequence). The CDR3 sequence: CAWRGSGTGNSPLHF. The CDR3 DNA is TGTGCCTGGAGAGGCTCAGGGACAGGCAATTCACCCCTCCACTTT.

The rearrangement joins TRBV5-1 to TRBJ1-1; the match to TRBD1 covers 11 bases. CDR3 length: 16 residues. Losses at the gene ends were 3 bases for V and 1 base for J; bases not matched to a gene: 5. CDR1 SGHRS and CDR2 YFSETQ come from the germline V gene. CDR3: CASSSGQGARNTEAFF. For the CDR3, the DNA is TGCGCCAGCAGCTCCGGACAGGGGGCTAGGAACACTGAAGCTTTCTTT.

J is TRBJ2-2 and V is TRBV12-3 or TRBV12-4, with D perhaps TRBD1 (5 bases). V shed 4 bases and J shed 5 bases, with 8 bases lying between them. The CDR3 runs 13 residues. CDR3 sequence: CASSSRQTGELFF. As DNA, the CDR3 is TGTGCCAGCAGTTCCCGACAGACCGGGGAGCTGTTTTTT.

The V gene is TRBV28, the J gene TRBJ2-2; TRBD2 matches 9 bases. Germline V gene lookup returns CDR1 MDHEN and CDR2 SYDVKM. This CDR3 spans 14 amino acids. Germline trimming cut 8 bases from V and 7 bases from J; bases unmatched to any gene: 8. This chain's CDR3 is CASGGLAFGGELFF. The CDR3 DNA sequence: TGTGCCAGCGGGGGACTAGCCTTCGGCGGGGAGCTGTTTTTT.

In its sample, this clone was seen a few times. CDR3 residues: CASSPRTGPYPSNLHF. Here the CDR3 DNA reads TGTGCCAGCAGCCCGAGGACAGGGCCCTATCCGTCTAACCTCCACTTT. J is TRBJ1-6 and V is TRBV7-6; 8 nucleotides line up with TRBD1. J was trimmed by 15 bases and V by 5 bases; bases with no gene match: 18. From germline, CDR1 is SGHVS and CDR2 FNYEAQ. The CDR3 is 16 residues long.

V and J are TRBV18 and TRBJ2-2; perhaps TRBD1 as D (5 bases). Germline values: CDR1 KGHSH, CDR2 LQKENI. The length of the CDR3 is 14 residues. Trimming pared 3 bases from V and 6 bases from J, leaving 11 bases between. The CDR3 loop is CASSPQGFAGELFF. The CDR3 DNA reads as TGTGCCAGCTCACCCCAGGGATTTGCCGGGGAGCTGTTTTTT.

This sequence joins TRBV18 and TRBJ1-6, with 7 positions matching TRBD1. CDR1 KGHSH and CDR2 LQKENI come from the germline V gene. This CDR3 has 17 residues. V lost 3 bases to trimming and J lost 3 bases; unmatched junction nucleotides: 8. CDR3 DNA sequence: TGTGCCAGCTCACCTAGGGGGACAGACATCTATAATTCACCCCTCCACTTT. Translated, it gives CASSPRGTDIYNSPLHF. Using reference TRBV18 and TRBJ1-6 for the parts outside the CDR3, the full variable domain is NAGVMQNPRHLVRRRGQEARLRCSPMKGHSHVYWYRQLPEEGLKFMVYLQKENIIDESGMPKERFSAEFPKEGPSILRIQQVVRGDSAAYFCASSPRGTDIYNSPLHFGNGTRLTVT.

The chain couples TRBV19 to TRBJ2-4; the match to TRBD2 covers 12 bases. The ends lost 2 bases at V and 0 bases at J; junction bases unmatched: 11. CDR1 and CDR2 (germline): LNHDA, SQIVND (reference sequence). There are 20 residues in the CDR3. This CDR3 reads CASSIPASGGDGEAKNIQYF. The CDR3 DNA sequence: TGTGCCAGTAGTATACCCGCTAGCGGGGGGGATGGAGAAGCCAAAAACATTCAGTACTTC.

V is TRBV19 and J is TRBJ2-1, with TRBD1 matching 10 bases. This CDR3 comprises 14 residues. CDR1 LNHDA and CDR2 SQIVND come from the germline V gene (reference sequence). V shed 5 bases and J 6 bases; nucleotides not matched to a gene: 4. The CDR3 region is CASSVGQGGNEQFF. In DNA form, the CDR3 reads TGTGCCAGTAGTGTCGGACAGGGGGGCAATGAGCAGTTCTTC.

This clone has just one count. The V gene is TRBV4-1, the J gene TRBJ1-2; 10 positions match TRBD1. The CDR3 sequence is 14 residues long. V lost 5 bases and J lost 4; bases outside the gene matches: 4. Per the germline V gene, CDR1 is MGHRA and CDR2 is YSYEKL. Written as DNA, the CDR3 is TGCGCCAGCAGCTCGACAGGGGGCTTCTATGGCTACACCTTC. Protein: CASSSTGGFYGYTF.

This chain connects TRBV7-9 to TRBJ1-4; 9 nucleotides agree with TRBD1. CDR3 length: 15 residues. Germline CDR1 reads SEHNR; CDR2 reads FQNEAQ (reference sequence). V trimming: 4 bases; J trimming: 8 bases; junction bases outside the gene matches: 8. CDR3 nucleotides: TGTGCCAGCAGCTCCGGGACAGGGTTGGGAGAAAAACTGTTTTTT. It is translated as CASSSGTGLGEKLFF.

This clone showed up just a few times. The J gene is TRBJ2-1, the V gene TRBV6-5, with TRBD1 matching over 9 bases. V shed 6 bases and J 3 bases; nucleotides not matched to a gene: 6. CDR3 size: 15 residues. Per the germline V gene, CDR1 is MNHEY and CDR2 is SVGAGI. The CDR3, as DNA: TGTGCCAGCAGCTTGACAGGGGGTAGCTACAATGAGCAGTTCTTC. Residues: CASSLTGGSYNEQFF.

This chain joins TRBV6-5 and TRBJ1-5; D not resolved. Trimming cost V 8 bases and J 4 bases, with 6 bases left between them. Germline CDR1 reads MNHEY; CDR2 reads SVGAGI. CDR3 length: 11 residues. The chain's CDR3 is CASGVNQPQHF. DNA of the CDR3: TGTGCCAGCGGAGTTAATCAGCCCCAGCATTTT.

The gene calls are TRBV2 and TRBJ2-3; D may be TRBD1 (6 bases). CDR1 is SNHLY and CDR2 is FYNNEI in the germline V gene. The CDR3 extends over 13 amino acids. The V and J ends lost 5 bases and 2 bases respectively, with 8 bases between them. This CDR3 is CASSTGSTDTQYF. The CDR3 region has the DNA TGTGCCAGCAGTACAGGGTCCACAGATACGCAGTATTTT.

The CDR3 nucleotides are TGTGCCAGCAGCTTAGATCTGGGACAGGGGGCTCACGAGCAGTACTTC. Translated: CASSLDLGQGAHEQYF. This chain joins TRBV11-2 and TRBJ2-7, with 12 bases that match TRBD1. This CDR3 is 16 amino acids long. V dropped 0 bases and J dropped 5; count of bases not matched to a gene: 5. Germline assignment: CDR1 SGHAT and CDR2 FQNNGV. Using reference TRBV11-2 and TRBJ2-7 for the parts outside the CDR3, the full variable domain is EAGVAQSPRYKIIEKRQSVAFWCNPISGHATLYWYQQILGQGPKLLIQFQNNGVVDDSQLPKDRFSAERLKGVDSTLKIQPAKLEDSAVYLCASSLDLGQGAHEQYFGPGTRLTVT.

The rearrangement uses TRBV25-1 and TRBJ1-2; perhaps TRBD1 as D (5 bases). Germline V gives CDR1 MGHDK, CDR2 SYGVNS. Trimming removed 5 bases from V and 7 bases from J, with 17 bases in between. This CDR3 spans 14 amino acids. The CDR3 region has the DNA TGTGCCAGCAGTCCCGCGGGGGGATTGAGTGGCTACACCTTC. Encoded protein: CASSPAGGLSGYTF.